This T cell receptor (beta chain) emerged from a study of CD8 T cells in Susac syndrome. The CDR3 spans 13 residues. The germline CDR1 and CDR2 sequences are SGDLS and YYNGEE. V shed 5 bases and J shed 1 base, with 9 bases lying between them. The study, taken as a whole, reports: It was acknowledged in the study that its TCR sequencing and HLA analysis involved a relatively small number of individuals.

The RNA, about 0.45 to 1 ug, was put through reverse transcription using random hexamers. TCRdb passed the immunoSEQ multiplex PCR reads through MiXCR, listing each CDR3 protein once. The data contain 150,000 to 200,000 distinct CDR3 sequences, 85% to 95% of them singletons. Details on this clonotype: Its antigen is not identified.

This receptor was identified in a human donor in good health. The chain links TRBV9 to TRBJ2-5, with D possibly matching TRBD2 (5 bases). Sequencing used CD4+ T cells from PBMCs. The DNA for the CDR3 is TGTGCCAGCAGTGCGGGCGCCCAAGAGACCCAGTACTTC. It yields the protein CASSAGAQETQYF.